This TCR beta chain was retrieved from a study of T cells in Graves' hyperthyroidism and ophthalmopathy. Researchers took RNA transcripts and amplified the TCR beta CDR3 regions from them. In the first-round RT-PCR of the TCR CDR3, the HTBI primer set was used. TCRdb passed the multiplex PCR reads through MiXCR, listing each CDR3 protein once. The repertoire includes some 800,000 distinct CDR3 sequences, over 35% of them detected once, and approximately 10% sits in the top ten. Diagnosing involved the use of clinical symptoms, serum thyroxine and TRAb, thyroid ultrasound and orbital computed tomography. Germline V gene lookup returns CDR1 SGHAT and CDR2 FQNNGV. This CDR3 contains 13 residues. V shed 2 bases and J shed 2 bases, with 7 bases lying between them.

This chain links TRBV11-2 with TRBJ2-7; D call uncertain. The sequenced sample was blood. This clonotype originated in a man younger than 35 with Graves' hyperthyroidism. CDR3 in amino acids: CASSLMMTYEQYF. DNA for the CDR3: TGTGCCAGCAGCTTAATGATGACCTACGAGCAGTACTTC.